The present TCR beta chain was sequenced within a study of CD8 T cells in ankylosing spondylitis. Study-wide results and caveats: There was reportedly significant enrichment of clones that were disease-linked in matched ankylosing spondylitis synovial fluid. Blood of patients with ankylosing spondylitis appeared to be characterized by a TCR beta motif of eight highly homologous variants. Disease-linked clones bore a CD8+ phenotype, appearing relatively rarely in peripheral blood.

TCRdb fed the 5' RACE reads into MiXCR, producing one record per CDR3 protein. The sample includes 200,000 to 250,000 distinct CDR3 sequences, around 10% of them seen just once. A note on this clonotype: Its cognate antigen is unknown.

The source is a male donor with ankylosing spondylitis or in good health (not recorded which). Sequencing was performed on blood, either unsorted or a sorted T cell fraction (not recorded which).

CDR3 region: CASSLAGGGGGTEAFF. The CDR3 region has the DNA TGCGCCAGCAGCTTGGCAGGGGGAGGAGGTGGCACTGAAGCTTTCTTT. The V and J genes are TRBV5-1 and TRBJ1-1; 7 bases agree with TRBD1. The junction had 9 bases not matched to a gene; V was cut back by 0 bases and J by 4 bases. In germline, CDR1 is SGHRS, CDR2 YFSETQ. CDR3 length: 16 amino acids.